This T cell receptor beta chain stems from a study of T cells in tuberculosis. Sorting used thawed, overnight-rested PBMC stained with anti-CD3, a viability dye and GMM-loaded CD1B tetramer. CD1B tetramers were loaded with Rhodococcus equi-derived C32 glucose monomycolate. Tetramer-negative cells, about 94,000 per donor, were also sorted. The germline gives CDR1 MDHEN, CDR2 SYDVKM. Germline trimming cut 5 bases from V and 8 bases from J; bases unmatched to any gene: 10. The CDR3 loop spans 16 amino acids. Repertoires were generated with immunoSEQ multiplex PCR, while TCRdb's copy carries only in-frame clones and drops some. The table lists nearly 60,000 clones, approximately 91% of them singletons, with 21% in the top ten.

The chain combines TRBV28 with TRBJ2-1, with TRBD2 matching 12 bases. The receptor comes from an adult woman with latent tuberculosis. The sample taken for sequencing was CD1b-GMM tetramer-negative cells sorted from PBMCs. This CDR3 reads CASSRLGLAGFYEQFF. CDR3 bases: TGTGCCAGCAGTCGCCTCGGACTAGCGGGATTCTATGAGCAGTTCTTC.